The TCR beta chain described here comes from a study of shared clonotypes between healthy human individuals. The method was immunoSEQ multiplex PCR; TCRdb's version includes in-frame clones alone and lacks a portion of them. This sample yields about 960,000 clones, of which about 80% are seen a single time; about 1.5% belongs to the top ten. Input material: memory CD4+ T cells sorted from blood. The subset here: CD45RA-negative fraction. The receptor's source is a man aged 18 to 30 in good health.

This CDR3 reads CASRTGSSYNEQFF. Here the CDR3 DNA reads TGTGCCAGCAGAACCGGAAGCTCCTACAATGAGCAGTTCTTC. The genes are TRBV2 and TRBJ2-1; no clear D. The V and J ends lost 6 bases and 0 bases respectively, with 9 bases between them. Germline-derived CDR1 and CDR2 are SNHLY and FYNNEI. CDR3 length equals 14 residues.